Following are 8 T cell receptor beta chains from one sample sequenced in a study of T-cell reconstitution after alpha-beta-depleted transplantation in children. Unique molecular identifiers were incorporated when the TCRbeta library was constructed. TCRdb processed the PCR reads anew with MiXCR; each CDR3 protein has one entry. The profile shows about 250,000 distinct CDR3 sequences, more than 20% of them singletons. This sample comprised PBMCs, mostly from graft donor cells, obtained 360 days after TCRalphabeta/CD19-depleted stem cell transplant. These receptors came from a female patient aged 2-15 years who had a stem cell transplant for congenital amegakaryocytic thrombocytopenia, so the T cells may come from the graft donor.

This chain links TRBV15 with TRBJ2-2; 8 nucleotides match TRBD2. V was pared by 1 base and J by 0 bases, with 13 bases of the junction left unmatched. The CDR3 is made up of 20 amino acids. Germline CDR1 LNHNV, CDR2 YYDKDF (reference sequence). The CDR3 DNA is TGTGCCACCAGCAGAGGCCCTCTCTGGCGGGGGGCTTCGAACACCGGGGAGCTGTTTTTT. Its translation: CATSRGPLWRGASNTGELFF.

This chain links TRBV21-1 with TRBJ1-5; no check of the table's D call, TRBD1, against the DNA was made. TRBV21-1 is described as a pseudogene. The CDR3 is made up of 17 amino acids. The CDR3 loop reads CASSERGAGGLNQPQHF. In DNA, the CDR3 is TGTGCCAGCAGCGAAAGGGGGGCAGGGGGACTCAATCAGCCCCAGCATTTT.

The DNA of the CDR3 is TGTGCCAGCAGATTAAGCGGGAGTTCGGTCAATGAGCAGTTCTTC. Translated, it gives CASRLSGSSVNEQFF. The chain joins TRBV6-1 to TRBJ2-1; TRBD2 matches 8 bases. Per germline, CDR1 MNHNS and CDR2 SASEGT. J gave up 6 bases and V 6 bases, and 10 bases lay outside the gene matches. The CDR3 length is 15 residues.

This chain uses TRBV4-2 with TRBJ2-5; the match to TRBD2 covers 7 bases. Germline assignment: CDR1 LGHNA and CDR2 YNFKEQ. The trim removed 0 bases at V and 3 bases at J, leaving 13 bases unmatched. The CDR3 spans 18 residues. CDR3 coding DNA: TGTGCCAGCAGCCAAGATGCGGCTAGCGGACGGGGAGAAGAGACCCAGTACTTC. Residues: CASSQDAASGRGEETQYF.

The chain couples TRBV28 to TRBJ1-2; no clear D. Germline V gene lookup returns CDR1 MDHEN and CDR2 SYDVKM. There are 14 residues in the CDR3. The V end lost 2 bases, the J end lost 3 bases, and 10 bases lay between the germline ends. The CDR3 DNA reads as TGTGCCAGCAGTTTACGGCCAGCCTACTATGGCTACACCTTC. This sequence encodes CASSLRPAYYGYTF.

This rearrangement joins TRBV7-6 to TRBJ2-1; the match to TRBD2 covers 9 bases. CDR3 size: 15 residues. J gave up 9 bases and V 1 base, and 7 bases lay outside the gene matches. CDR1 and CDR2 from the germline V gene are SGHVS and FNYEAQ. The CDR3 coding sequence is TGTGCCAGCAGCTTAGTTCTAGCGGGATCGATTGAGCAGTTCTTC. Translated, it gives CASSLVLAGSIEQFF.

The chain carries TRBV5-1 and TRBJ2-7, with 8 bases aligning to TRBD1. Germline CDR1 is SGHRS and CDR2 is YFSETQ. The V and J ends lost 4 bases and 1 base, in that order; junction bases with no gene match: 10. CDR3 length: 16 residues. Here the CDR3 DNA reads TGCGCCAGCAGCATAACCGGGACAGGATTGTCCTACGAGCAGTACTTC. Translation gives CASSITGTGLSYEQYF.

This clonotype has only a few counts. The rearrangement links TRBV20-1 to TRBJ2-5; no firm D call. V was trimmed by 0 bases and J by 6 bases, leaving 20 bases between them. The CDR3 contains 16 residues. The germline gives CDR1 DFQATT, CDR2 SNEGSKA (reference sequence). The CDR3 loop is CSARDYRAPNGQTQYF. Here the CDR3 DNA reads TGCAGTGCTAGAGATTACCGGGCCCCTAATGGGCAGACCCAGTACTTC.